The sequence of this T cell receptor (beta chain) was determined in a study of shared clonotypes between healthy human individuals. Only in-frame clones appear in the TCRdb table, and some are missing; sequencing was by immunoSEQ multiplex PCR. The table has over 1.4 million clones, about 96% seen once. In its sample, this clone was seen once. The V gene end was trimmed by 7 bases and the J gene end by 4 bases; junction bases not matched to a gene: 4. The germline V gene has CDR1 MNHEY and CDR2 SVGAGI. This CDR3 comprises 13 residues. The J gene is TRBJ2-1, the V gene TRBV6-5, with 7 bases lining up with TRBD1. The sequence was collected from a man between 25 and 39 years old in good health. Sequenced input: naive CD4+ T cells sorted from blood. Subset reported: CD45RA+ positively selected. The CDR3 protein is CASTGTAYNEQFF. In DNA form, the CDR3 reads TGTGCCAGCACTGGGACAGCTTACAATGAGCAGTTCTTC.